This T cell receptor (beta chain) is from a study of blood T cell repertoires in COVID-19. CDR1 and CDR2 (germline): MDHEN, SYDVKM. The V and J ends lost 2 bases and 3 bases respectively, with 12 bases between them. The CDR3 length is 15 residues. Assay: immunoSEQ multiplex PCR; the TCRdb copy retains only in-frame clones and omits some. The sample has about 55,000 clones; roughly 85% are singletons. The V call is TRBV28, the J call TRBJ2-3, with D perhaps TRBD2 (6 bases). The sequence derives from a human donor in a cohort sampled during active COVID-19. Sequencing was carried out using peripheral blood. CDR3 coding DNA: TGTGCCAGCAGTTTAAGGGGAGGTAGGACAGATACGCAGTATTTT. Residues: CASSLRGGRTDTQYF.